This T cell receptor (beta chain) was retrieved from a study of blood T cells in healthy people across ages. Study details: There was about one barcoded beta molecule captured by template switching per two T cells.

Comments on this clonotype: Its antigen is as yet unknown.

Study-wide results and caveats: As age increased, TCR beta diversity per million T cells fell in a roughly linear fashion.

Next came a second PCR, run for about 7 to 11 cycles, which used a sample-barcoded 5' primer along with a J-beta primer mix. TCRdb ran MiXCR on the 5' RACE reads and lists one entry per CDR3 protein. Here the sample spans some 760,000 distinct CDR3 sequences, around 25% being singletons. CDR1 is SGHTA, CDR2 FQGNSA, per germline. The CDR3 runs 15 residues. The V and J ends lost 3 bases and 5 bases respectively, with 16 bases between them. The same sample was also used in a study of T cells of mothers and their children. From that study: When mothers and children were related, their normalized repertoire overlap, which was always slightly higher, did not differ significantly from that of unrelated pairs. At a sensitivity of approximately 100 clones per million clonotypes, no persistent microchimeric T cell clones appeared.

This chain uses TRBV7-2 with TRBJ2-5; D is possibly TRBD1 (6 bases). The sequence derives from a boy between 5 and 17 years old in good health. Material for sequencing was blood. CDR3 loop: CASSFPQGVGETQYF. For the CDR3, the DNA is TGTGCCAGCAGCTTCCCACAGGGAGTAGGGGAGACCCAGTACTTC.